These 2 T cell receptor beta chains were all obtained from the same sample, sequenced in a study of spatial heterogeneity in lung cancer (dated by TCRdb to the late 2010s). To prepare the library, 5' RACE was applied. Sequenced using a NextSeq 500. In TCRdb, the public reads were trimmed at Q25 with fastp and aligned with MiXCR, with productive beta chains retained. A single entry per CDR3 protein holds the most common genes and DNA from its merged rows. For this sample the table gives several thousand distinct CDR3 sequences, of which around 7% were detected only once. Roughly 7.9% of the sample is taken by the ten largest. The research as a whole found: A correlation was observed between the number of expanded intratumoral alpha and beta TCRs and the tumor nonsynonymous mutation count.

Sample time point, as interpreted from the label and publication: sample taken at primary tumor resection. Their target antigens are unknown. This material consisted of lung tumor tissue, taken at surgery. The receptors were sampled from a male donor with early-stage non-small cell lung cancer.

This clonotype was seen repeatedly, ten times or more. Here the CDR3 DNA reads TGTGCCAGCAGCCAATCAAGGGCTCAGTGGGCAGATACGCAGTATTTT. Translated: CASSQSRAQWADTQYF. The rearrangement uses TRBV3-1 and TRBJ2-3; no definite D call. The ends were cut back, 2 bases at V and 4 bases at J, with 16 bases in the middle. Germline V gene lookup returns CDR1 LGHDT and CDR2 YNNKEL (reference sequence). The CDR3 consists of 16 residues.

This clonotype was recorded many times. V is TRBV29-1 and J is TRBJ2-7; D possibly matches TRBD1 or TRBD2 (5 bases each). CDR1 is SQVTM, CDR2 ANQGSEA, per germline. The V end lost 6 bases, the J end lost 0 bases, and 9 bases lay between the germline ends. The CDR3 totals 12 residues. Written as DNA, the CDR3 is TGCAGCGTGGGGACGGTCTCCTACGAGCAGTACTTC. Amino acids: CSVGTVSYEQYF.